This T cell receptor beta chain was documented in a study of blood T cells in healthy people across ages. Next came a second PCR, run for about 6 to 11 cycles, which used a sample-barcoded 5' primer along with a J-beta primer mix. TCRdb used MiXCR to reprocess the 5' RACE reads, holding one entry per CDR3 protein. The sample has around 990,000 distinct CDR3 sequences, around 25% seen once. Germline loops: CDR1 MNHEY, CDR2 SVGAGI. V lost 5 bases, J lost 5 bases, and 7 bases lay in between. This CDR3 has 11 residues. This clonotype turned up a few times. All donors came from Russia, were Caucasian and healthy, and spanned ages roughly 6 to 95. Researchers report isolating at least 6.5 million PBMCs per sample. Every sample gave at least 5 micrograms of total RNA when it was extracted. These same records also appear under a second study, on T cells of mothers and their children. That source reports: When the second PCR was run, its M1S primer added sample barcodes and 2-4 random nucleotides.

The V and J genes are TRBV6-5 and TRBJ2-7; D assignment may be TRBD1 or TRBD2 (5 bases each). The receptor was derived from a girl aged 2 to 10 in good health. The sample taken for sequencing was blood. As DNA, the CDR3 is TGTGCCAGCAGTATGGGGGACGAGCAGTACTTC. Amino acid sequence: CASSMGDEQYF.